The clone carrying this T cell receptor beta chain has just a few counts. No antigen is known for it. The entry originates in a study of beta chain features in type 1 diabetes. The CDR3 spans 13 residues. Germline lookup yields CDR1 SGHTA and CDR2 FQGNSA. V was pared by 0 bases and J by 14 bases, with 16 bases between. As every portion of the isolated RNA was reverse transcribed, the sequencing read expressed TCRB transcripts. The method was immunoSEQ multiplex PCR; TCRdb's version includes in-frame clones alone and lacks a portion of them. The profile covers under 900,000 clones, with 17% appearing a single time and 0.02% to 0.025% taken by the ten largest. The study's findings and limits: Reads derived from cDNA could over-represent cells showing high TCR expression.

The source of this sequence is a woman aged 18-30 years in good health. The specimen was naive CD4+ T cells from blood. This chain uses TRBV7-2 with TRBJ2-5; D is possibly TRBD2 (6 bases). CDR3: CASSLALGLPHYF. CDR3 sequence (DNA): TGTGCCAGCAGCTTAGCGCTAGGACTACCTCATTACTTC.